The rows below give T cell receptor beta chains drawn from one sample of a study of Ad26.COV2.S vaccination and SARS-CoV-2 variants. The assay was immunoSEQ multiplex PCR, and TCRdb's table has in-frame clones only and misses some. The table includes over 450,000 clones, roughly nine tenths detected once. Sequences were derived from peripheral blood, sampled in a trial of Ad26.COV2.S vaccine versus placebo. These receptors came from a person aged 18-65 years who received the Ad26.COV2.S COVID-19 vaccine or a placebo. The CDR3 runs from the conserved cysteine through the conserved F or W. Where a row states a size, it is once, few, many or the class of an expanded clone; other rows omit it.

v_call clone_size cdr3_aa
TRBV7-2 . CASSSRSGSGGGTYEQYF
TRBV28 . CASSTGQPRRGYGYTF
TRBV6-5 . CASSYLDRVGVEAFF
TRBV7-3 . CASSLRPLAGEGYTQYF
TRBV7-8 . CASSQIGTQYF
TRBV19 once CASSGTGEREKLFF
TRBV11-2 . CASSVGRVNRGWSNEKLFF
TRBV9 . CASSVEGAGELFF
TRBV30 . CAWRESGVVVYF
TRBV30 . CAWSAGGTEAFF
TRBV29-1 . CSAGDGLAKNIQYF
TRBV4-3 . CASSRYREASYGYTF
TRBV7-9 . CASSPRRGHSEQFF
TRBV15 . CATSAKWDRVSGANVLTF
TRBV14 . CASSPQAQGKRDNEQFF
TRBV10-3 . CAISGQLSTDTQYF
TRBV3-1/TRBV3-2 . CASSQDPPGTVGYYGYTF